This entry describes one T cell receptor (beta chain). No antigen is known for it. The CDR3 sequence is 15 residues long. Germline CDR1 and CDR2: MGHRA and YSYEKL. Trimming removed 0 bases from V and 4 bases from J, with 10 bases in between. This entry is derived from a study of CD8 T cells in ankylosing spondylitis. Study-wide points: Ankylosing spondylitis blood appeared to be characterized by a TCR beta motif of several highly homologous variants. Significant enrichment of disease-linked clones was reported in matched ankylosing spondylitis synovial fluid.

By quantitative 5'-RACE with molecular barcodes, the TCR beta libraries were made. A single record per CDR3 protein comes from TCRdb applying MiXCR to the 5' RACE reads. The sample lists about 700,000 distinct CDR3 sequences, under 20% occurring once. This TCR came from a male donor with ankylosing spondylitis. The sequencing sample was made of blood, either unsorted or a sorted T cell fraction (not recorded which). V usage is TRBV4-1 and J usage is TRBJ2-1; D gene uncertain. This CDR3 is CASSQEGMVYNEQFF. CDR3 coding DNA: TGCGCCAGCAGCCAAGAGGGGATGGTTTACAATGAGCAGTTCTTC.